This T cell receptor beta chain was sequenced during a study of CD8 T cells in ankylosing spondylitis. Overall study findings and caveats: Ankylosing spondylitis blood seemed to carry a telltale TCR beta motif made of about 8 highly homologous variants.

This clonotype has only a few counts. Its antigen is unknown. Trimming took 5 bases from V and 2 from J; bases not matched to a gene: 9. CDR3 length: 15 amino acids. One entry per CDR3 protein results from TCRdb running MiXCR on the 5' RACE reads. This table holds more than 650,000 distinct CDR3 sequences, about 11% found once. The chain is built from TRBV12-3 or TRBV12-4 and TRBJ2-7, with 7 bases lining up with TRBD1. This receptor was taken from a male donor with ankylosing spondylitis. Sequenced: blood, either unsorted or a sorted T cell fraction (not recorded which). In DNA, the CDR3 is TGTGCCAGCAGTCTTAGACAGGGTCGTCCCTACGAGCAGTACTTC. Residues: CASSLRQGRPYEQYF.